These T cell receptor beta chains were read from a single sample in a study of T cell repertoires in cytomegalovirus infection. From the reads, TCRdb called clonotypes with MiXCR, one entry per CDR3 protein. The sample carries about 460,000 distinct CDR3 sequences, around 10% recorded once. The specimen sequenced was PBMCs. These receptors were taken from a human donor in good health (CMV status not recorded). Some clones in this sample may be carry-over from other donors' samples. Both conserved end residues are part of each CDR3. A D gene is named only where the DNA matches it firmly. Only part of the rows carry a size: once, few, many, or a class if the clone is expanded.

>TRBJ2-3|TRBV7-2|many|-
CASRGPGGDTQYF
TGTGCCAGCAGGGGTCCAGGGGGGGATACGCAGTATTTT
>TRBJ2-7|TRBV20-1|few|-
CSAIKRPRAYEQYF
TGCAGTGCCATAAAGCGGCCCCGCGCCTACGAGCAGTACTTC
>TRBJ1-1|TRBV7-6|many|-
CASRPVAGNTEAFF
TGTGCCAGCAGACCTGTAGCGGGGAACACTGAAGCTTTCTTT
>TRBJ1-3|TRBV7-9|-|-
CASSFTGIGNTIYF
TGTGCCAGCAGCTTCACAGGGATCGGAAACACCATATATTTT
>TRBJ1-2|TRBV20-1|few|-
CSARDSGYYGYTF
TGCAGTGCTAGAGATTCCGGGTATTATGGCTACACCTTC
>TRBJ2-6|TRBV19|many|-
CASSIDHTSGANVLTF
TGTGCCAGTAGTATAGATCATACTTCTGGGGCCAACGTCCTGACTTTC
>TRBJ1-5|TRBV19|-|TRBD1
CATGQDSNQPQHF
TGTGCCACAGGACAGGATAGCAATCAGCCCCAGCATTTT
>TRBJ1-4|TRBV7-6|many|-
CASSLGGAGSTNEKLFF
TGTGCCAGCAGCTTAGGGGGGGCAGGGTCAACTAATGAAAAACTGTTTTTT
>TRBJ1-5|TRBV30|many|TRBD1
CAWSGQGNQPQHF
TGTGCCTGGAGTGGACAGGGTAATCAGCCCCAGCATTTT
>TRBJ2-7|TRBV13|-|-
CASSLIGTEQYF
TGTGCCAGCAGCTTAATCGGAACCGAGCAGTACTTC
>TRBJ1-2|TRBV27|-|-
CASSLSFGDYGYTF
TGTGCCAGCAGTTTGTCGTTCGGGGACTATGGCTACACCTTC
>TRBJ2-1|TRBV7-8|many|TRBD2
CASSSTGGGSGNEQFF
TGTGCCAGCAGCTCCACGGGCGGGGGAAGCGGCAATGAGCAGTTCTTC
>TRBJ2-1|TRBV4-2|many|TRBD2
CASSQHSGGASNEQFF
TGTGCCAGCAGCCAACATAGCGGGGGGGCGAGCAATGAGCAGTTCTTC
>TRBJ2-3|TRBV9|few|-
CASSPSMDTQYF
TGTGCCAGCAGCCCTTCGATGGATACGCAGTATTTT
>TRBJ2-1|TRBV5-6|few|TRBD2
CASSYPGGYNEQFF
TGTGCCAGCAGCTATCCGGGAGGGTACAATGAGCAGTTCTTC
>TRBJ2-1|TRBV10-3|few|TRBD2
CAISGAREGYNEQFF
TGTGCCATCAGTGGGGCGCGGGAGGGCTACAATGAGCAGTTCTTC
>TRBJ2-4|TRBV27|many|-
CASSPLGGENIQYF
TGTGCCAGCAGCCCTCTAGGCGGTGAAAACATTCAGTACTTC
>TRBJ1-3|TRBV7-8|few|TRBD1
CASSYGQGTGNTIYF
TGTGCCAGCAGCTACGGACAGGGAACTGGAAACACCATATATTTT
>TRBJ2-7|TRBV20-1|few|-
CSARDPRRRGSYEQYF
TGCAGTGCTAGAGATCCCCGGCGGAGAGGCTCCTACGAGCAGTACTTC
>TRBJ1-3|TRBV7-9|few|TRBD1
CASSSGGRRNTIYF
TGTGCCAGCAGCTCAGGGGGTAGGAGAAACACCATATATTTT
>TRBJ1-6|TRBV7-4|many|-
CASSLQGMNSPLHF
TGTGCCAGCAGCTTACAGGGGATGAATTCACCCCTCCACTTT
>TRBJ1-1|TRBV20-1|few|-
CSARPGVDEAFF
TGCAGTGCTAGGCCCGGGGTGGATGAAGCTTTCTTT
>TRBJ2-1|TRBV2|-|TRBD2
CASSEGTSGPHNEQFF
TGTGCCAGCAGTGAAGGGACTAGCGGCCCTCACAATGAGCAGTTCTTC
>TRBJ2-1|TRBV19|-|TRBD2
CASRLLAGAGNEQFF
TGTGCCAGTAGGCTACTAGCGGGGGCGGGAAATGAGCAGTTCTTC
>TRBJ2-5|TRBV20-1|many|-
CSARLTGEGETQYF
TGCAGTGCTAGACTCACAGGGGAGGGAGAGACCCAGTACTTC
>TRBJ2-5|TRBV23-1|-|TRBD1
CASSQSPGGRQETQYF
TGCGCCAGCAGTCAATCCCCAGGGGGAAGGCAAGAGACCCAGTACTTC
>TRBJ1-2|TRBV4-2|many|-
CASSQEEARFSDGYTF
TGTGCCAGCAGCCAAGAGGAGGCCAGGTTCTCAGATGGCTACACCTTC
>TRBJ1-6|TRBV6-5|-|-
CASSYPLTNSPLHF
TGTGCCAGCAGTTACCCTCTTACCAATTCACCCCTCCACTTT
>TRBJ1-1|TRBV5-6|-|-
CASRGQFSEAFF
TGTGCCAGCAGGGGACAATTCTCTGAAGCTTTCTTT
>TRBJ2-2|TRBV12-3/TRBV12-4|many|-
CATSGDTGELFF
TGTGCCACTAGTGGGGACACCGGGGAGCTGTTTTTT
>TRBJ2-4|TRBV12-3/TRBV12-4|many|TRBD1
CASSLNRGQNIQYF
TGTGCCAGCAGTTTAAACAGGGGACAAAACATTCAGTACTTC
>TRBJ2-1|TRBV12-5|few|TRBD1
CASGLDGQGWNEQFF
TGTGCTAGTGGTTTGGATGGACAGGGATGGAATGAGCAGTTCTTC
>TRBJ2-2|TRBV5-1|few|-
CASSRPAGELFF
TGCGCCAGCAGTCGTCCAGCCGGGGAGCTGTTTTTT
>TRBJ2-4|TRBV7-2|many|-
CASSFRVLAKNIQYF
TGTGCCAGCAGCTTCAGGGTCTTAGCCAAAAACATTCAGTACTTC
>TRBJ2-5|TRBV20-1|few|TRBD1
CSARQRSTGKETQYF
TGCAGTGCGAGACAACGCTCGACAGGGAAAGAGACCCAGTACTTC
>TRBJ2-5|TRBV2|-|TRBD1
CASRFSLLQGLGETQYF
TGTGCCAGCAGATTTTCACTTTTACAGGGGCTAGGGGAGACCCAGTACTTC
>TRBJ2-2|TRBV5-5|-|-
CASSLAGGANTGELFF
TGTGCCAGCAGCTTGGCAGGGGGGGCGAACACCGGGGAGCTGTTTTTT
>TRBJ2-6|TRBV28|-|-
CASSFSPIRPILSGANVLTF
TGTGCCAGCAGTTTCTCTCCGATTCGACCGATCCTCTCTGGGGCCAACGTCCTGACTTTC
>TRBJ1-4|TRBV7-8|medium-sized|-
CASSSGIGLGEKLFF
TGTGCCAGCAGCTCGGGGATAGGGCTTGGGGAAAAACTGTTTTTT
>TRBJ2-7|TRBV7-9|many|TRBD1
CASSSGTGFFYEQYF
TGTGCCAGCAGCTCCGGGACAGGGTTTTTCTACGAGCAGTACTTC
>TRBJ1-6|TRBV30|many|-
CAWSPGQRYNSPLHF
TGTGCCTGGAGCCCGGGGCAGCGTTATAATTCACCCCTCCACTTT
>TRBJ2-1|TRBV7-2|-|-
CASSLGLPGNNEQFF
TGTGCCAGCAGCTTAGGCTTGCCAGGGAACAATGAGCAGTTCTTC
>TRBJ2-7|TRBV4-2|many|TRBD2
CASSHELAGEGPHEQYF
TGTGCCAGCAGCCACGAATTAGCGGGAGAGGGCCCCCACGAGCAGTACTTC
>TRBJ2-2|TRBV14|-|-
CASSRLGGELFF
TGTGCCAGCAGTCGCCTCGGCGGGGAGCTGTTTTTT
>TRBJ2-1|TRBV14|many|-
CASSQAKVAPYNEQFF
TGTGCCAGCAGCCAAGCGAAGGTAGCCCCCTACAATGAGCAGTTCTTC
>TRBJ1-2|TRBV6-6|-|-
CASRLGQNYGYTF
TGTGCCAGCAGGCTGGGACAAAACTATGGCTACACCTTC
>TRBJ1-2|TRBV7-2|many|-
CASEDSFGYTF
TGTGCCAGCGAGGACTCCTTTGGCTACACCTTC